Listed below are T cell receptor beta chains from one sample, sequenced in a study of blood T cell repertoires in COVID-19. TCRdb's table, derived via immunoSEQ multiplex PCR, lists solely in-frame clones and lacks some. Among about 270,000 clones, approximately 90% were seen once, and the ten largest hold 2.5% to 3%. Sample: PBMCs or T cells enriched from blood (not recorded which). The receptors here all came from a man aged 40-49 years who had been exposed to COVID-19. The CDR3 runs from the conserved cysteine through the conserved F or W. The order of the fields is clone size, J gene, V gene, D gene, CDR3 DNA, CDR3 protein. A D gene is named only where the DNA matches it firmly. Rows give clone size only sometimes, using once, few, many, or a class for an expanded clone.

abundance: .; j_gene: TRBJ2-1; v_gene: TRBV5-1; d_gene: TRBD2; CDR3nt: TGCGCCAGCAGCGGACTAGCGGACCCCAATGAGCAGTTCTTC; CDR3aa: CASSGLADPNEQFF
abundance: once; j_gene: TRBJ1-4; v_gene: TRBV27; d_gene: TRBD1; CDR3nt: TGTGCCAGCAGTTGGGGACAGGGGAATGAAAAACTGTTTTTT; CDR3aa: CASSWGQGNEKLFF
abundance: .; j_gene: TRBJ2-1; v_gene: TRBV3-1/TRBV3-2; d_gene: TRBD2; CDR3nt: TGTGCCAGCAGCGATCTAGCGGGAGCCTACAATGAGCAGTTCTTC; CDR3aa: CASSDLAGAYNEQFF
abundance: .; j_gene: TRBJ2-2; v_gene: TRBV7-2; d_gene: TRBD1; CDR3nt: TGTGCCAGCAGCTTATCACAGGGGGGCGGGGAGCTGTTTTTT; CDR3aa: CASSLSQGGGELFF
abundance: once; j_gene: TRBJ2-3; v_gene: TRBV19; d_gene: .; CDR3nt: TGTGCCAGTAGTACCCAAGACAGATATACGCAGTATTTT; CDR3aa: CASSTQDRYTQYF
abundance: .; j_gene: TRBJ2-7; v_gene: TRBV6-4; d_gene: TRBD2; CDR3nt: TGTGCCAGCAGTGAATCGGGACTAGCGGGAGTTGGCGAGCAGTACTTC; CDR3aa: CASSESGLAGVGEQYF
abundance: .; j_gene: TRBJ1-2; v_gene: TRBV18; d_gene: .; CDR3nt: TGTGCCAGCTCACCATCAGGAACTAACTATGGCTACACCTTC; CDR3aa: CASSPSGTNYGYTF
abundance: .; j_gene: TRBJ1-2; v_gene: TRBV28; d_gene: .; CDR3nt: TGTGCCAGCAGTCGGGGAGCAGGGGCCACTAACTATGGCTACACCTTC; CDR3aa: CASSRGAGATNYGYTF
abundance: .; j_gene: TRBJ1-1; v_gene: TRBV7-9; d_gene: TRBD1; CDR3nt: TGTGCCAGCAGCTCGTGGACAGGGGGGGAGACTGAAGCTTTCTTT; CDR3aa: CASSSWTGGETEAFF
abundance: once; j_gene: TRBJ2-2; v_gene: TRBV20-1; d_gene: .; CDR3nt: TGCAGTGCTAGTGTGGCAGGGAACACCGGGGAGCTGTTTTTT; CDR3aa: CSASVAGNTGELFF
abundance: .; j_gene: TRBJ2-1; v_gene: TRBV4-1; d_gene: .; CDR3nt: TGCGCCAGCAGCCCCTCGTTTAGCGGAAAGAACAATGAGCAGTTCTTC; CDR3aa: CASSPSFSGKNNEQFF
abundance: .; j_gene: TRBJ2-5; v_gene: TRBV30; d_gene: TRBD1; CDR3nt: TGTGCCTGGAGTAGCGGGACAGGGATGATGGAGACCCAGTACTTC; CDR3aa: CAWSSGTGMMETQYF
abundance: once; j_gene: TRBJ2-7; v_gene: TRBV3-1/TRBV3-2; d_gene: TRBD1; CDR3nt: TGTGCCAGCAGCCTATGGGACAGGGAAGGAGAGCAGTACTTC; CDR3aa: CASSLWDREGEQYF
abundance: .; j_gene: TRBJ2-2; v_gene: TRBV5-4; d_gene: .; CDR3nt: TGTGCCAGCAGCTCCCAAGCTCAGCGAGCCGTAGACACCGGGGAGCTGTTTTTT; CDR3aa: CASSSQAQRAVDTGELFF
abundance: .; j_gene: TRBJ2-1; v_gene: TRBV21-1; d_gene: .; CDR3nt: TGTGCCAGCAGCAAAGACCCCCCCGATCCTGCCCAGCGGGCCTCCTACAATGAGCAGTTCTTC; CDR3aa: CASSKDPPDPAQRASYNEQFF
abundance: .; j_gene: TRBJ2-7; v_gene: TRBV7-2; d_gene: TRBD2; CDR3nt: TGTGCCAGCAGCTTATCGCGGGAGGCACACTACGAGCAGTACTTC; CDR3aa: CASSLSREAHYEQYF
abundance: .; j_gene: TRBJ2-7; v_gene: TRBV28; d_gene: TRBD1; CDR3nt: TGTGCCAGCAGGACAGGGGTTTCCTACGAGCAGTACTTC; CDR3aa: CASRTGVSYEQYF
abundance: .; j_gene: TRBJ1-5; v_gene: TRBV4-1; d_gene: .; CDR3nt: TGCGCCAGCAGTCAGAATCAGGGGATCAATCAGCCCCAGCATTTT; CDR3aa: CASSQNQGINQPQHF
abundance: .; j_gene: TRBJ2-1; v_gene: TRBV7-2; d_gene: .; CDR3nt: TGTGCCAGCAGCCCCCGAAAAGACTACTACAATGAGCAGTTCTTC; CDR3aa: CASSPRKDYYNEQFF
abundance: .; j_gene: TRBJ1-2; v_gene: TRBV10-3; d_gene: TRBD1; CDR3nt: TGTGCCATAGGACAGGGGGCCCACTATGGCTACACCTTC; CDR3aa: CAIGQGAHYGYTF
abundance: .; j_gene: TRBJ1-5; v_gene: TRBV28; d_gene: TRBD1; CDR3nt: TGTGCCAGCAGAACAGGGGATCAGCCCCAGCATTTT; CDR3aa: CASRTGDQPQHF
abundance: .; j_gene: TRBJ1-4; v_gene: TRBV6-5; d_gene: .; CDR3nt: TGTGCCAGCTCCGATAGAGGACTGTTTTTT; CDR3aa: CASSDRGLFF
abundance: .; j_gene: TRBJ2-7; v_gene: TRBV7-8; d_gene: .; CDR3nt: TGTGCCAGCAGCCCAGGGGTACAGGGTAAACTCGAGCAGTACTTC; CDR3aa: CASSPGVQGKLEQYF
abundance: .; j_gene: TRBJ1-1; v_gene: TRBV7-9; d_gene: TRBD1; CDR3nt: TGTGCCAGCAGCGCCCAGGACAGGGAGGGGACTGAAGCTTTCTTT; CDR3aa: CASSAQDREGTEAFF
abundance: .; j_gene: TRBJ2-3; v_gene: TRBV24-1; d_gene: .; CDR3nt: TGTGCCACCAGTGACCCGGACAAGACAGATACGCAGTATTTT; CDR3aa: CATSDPDKTDTQYF
abundance: .; j_gene: TRBJ2-5; v_gene: TRBV27; d_gene: TRBD1; CDR3nt: TGTGCCAGCAGTTTGGGGACAGGGGGGACCCAGTACTTC; CDR3aa: CASSLGTGGTQYF
abundance: .; j_gene: TRBJ2-1; v_gene: TRBV29-1; d_gene: .; CDR3nt: TGCAGCGTTGAGAATTACAGCAATGAGCAGTTCTTC; CDR3aa: CSVENYSNEQFF
abundance: .; j_gene: TRBJ2-7; v_gene: TRBV6-2/TRBV6-3; d_gene: .; CDR3nt: TGTGCCAGCAGCCAACCAACTAGGAGGCTATCCTACGAGCAGTACTTC; CDR3aa: CASSQPTRRLSYEQYF
abundance: once; j_gene: TRBJ2-1; v_gene: TRBV13; d_gene: TRBD2; CDR3nt: TGTGCCAGCAGCTCCCCACCCGAAAGCGGGAGGGCCGCCTACAATGAGCAGTTCTTC; CDR3aa: CASSSPPESGRAAYNEQFF